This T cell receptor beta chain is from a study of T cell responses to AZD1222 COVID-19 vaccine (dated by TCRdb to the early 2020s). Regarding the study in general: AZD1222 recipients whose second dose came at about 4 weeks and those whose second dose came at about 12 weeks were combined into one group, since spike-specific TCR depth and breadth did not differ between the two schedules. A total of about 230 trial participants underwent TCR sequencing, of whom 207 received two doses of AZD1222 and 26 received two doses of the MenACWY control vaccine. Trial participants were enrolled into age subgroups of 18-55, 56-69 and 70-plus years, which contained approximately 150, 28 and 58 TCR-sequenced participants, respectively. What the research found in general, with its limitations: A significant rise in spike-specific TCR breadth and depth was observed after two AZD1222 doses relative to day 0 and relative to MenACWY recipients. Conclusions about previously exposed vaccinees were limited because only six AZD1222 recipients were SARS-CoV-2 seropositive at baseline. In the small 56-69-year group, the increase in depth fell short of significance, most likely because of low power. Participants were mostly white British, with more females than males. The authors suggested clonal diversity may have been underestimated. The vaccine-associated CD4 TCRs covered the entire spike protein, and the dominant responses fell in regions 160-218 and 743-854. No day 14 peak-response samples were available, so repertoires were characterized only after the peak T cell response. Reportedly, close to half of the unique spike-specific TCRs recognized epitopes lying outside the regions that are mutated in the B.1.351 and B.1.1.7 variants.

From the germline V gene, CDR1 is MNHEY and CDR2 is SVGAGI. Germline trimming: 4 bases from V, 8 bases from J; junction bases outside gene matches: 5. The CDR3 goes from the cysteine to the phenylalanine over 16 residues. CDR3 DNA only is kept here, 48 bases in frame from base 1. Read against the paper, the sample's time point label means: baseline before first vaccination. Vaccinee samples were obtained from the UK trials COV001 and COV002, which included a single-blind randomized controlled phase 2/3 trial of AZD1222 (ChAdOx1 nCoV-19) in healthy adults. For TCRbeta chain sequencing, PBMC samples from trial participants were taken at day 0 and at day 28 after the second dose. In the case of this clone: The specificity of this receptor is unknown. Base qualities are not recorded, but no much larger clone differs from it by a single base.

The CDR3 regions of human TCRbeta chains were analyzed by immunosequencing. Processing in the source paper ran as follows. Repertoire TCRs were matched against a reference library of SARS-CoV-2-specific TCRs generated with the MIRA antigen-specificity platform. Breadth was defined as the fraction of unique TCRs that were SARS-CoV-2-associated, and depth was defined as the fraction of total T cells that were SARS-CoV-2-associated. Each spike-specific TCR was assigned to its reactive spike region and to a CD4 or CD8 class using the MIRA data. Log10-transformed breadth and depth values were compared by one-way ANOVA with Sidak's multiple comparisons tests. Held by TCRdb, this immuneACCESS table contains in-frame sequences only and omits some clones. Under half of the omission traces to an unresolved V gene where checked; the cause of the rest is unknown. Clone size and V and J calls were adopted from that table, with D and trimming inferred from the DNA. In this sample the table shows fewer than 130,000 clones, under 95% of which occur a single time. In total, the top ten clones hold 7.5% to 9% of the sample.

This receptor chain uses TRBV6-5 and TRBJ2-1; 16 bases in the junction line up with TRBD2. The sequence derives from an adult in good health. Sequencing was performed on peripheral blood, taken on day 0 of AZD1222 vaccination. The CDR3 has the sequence CASSSGLAGGQHEQFF. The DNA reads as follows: TGTGCCAGCAGTTCGGGACTAGCGGGGGGGCAGCATGAGCAGTTCTTC.